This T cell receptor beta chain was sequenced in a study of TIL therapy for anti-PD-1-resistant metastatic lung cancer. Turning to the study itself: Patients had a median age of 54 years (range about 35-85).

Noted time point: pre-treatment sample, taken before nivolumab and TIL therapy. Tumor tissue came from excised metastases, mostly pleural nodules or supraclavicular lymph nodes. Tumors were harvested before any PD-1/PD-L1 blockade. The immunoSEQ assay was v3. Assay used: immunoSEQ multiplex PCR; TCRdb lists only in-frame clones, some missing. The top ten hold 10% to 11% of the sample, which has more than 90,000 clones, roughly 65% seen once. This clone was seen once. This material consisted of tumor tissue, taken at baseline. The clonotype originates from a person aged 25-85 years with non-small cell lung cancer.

The CDR3 reads CASSTWTSGTTDTQYF. The CDR3 DNA sequence: TGTGCCAGTAGTACCTGGACTAGCGGGACCACAGATACGCAGTATTTT. This sequence joins TRBV19 and TRBJ2-3; TRBD2 agrees at 12 bases. Losses at the gene ends were 4 bases for V and 2 bases for J; bases not matched to a gene: 4. The CDR3 spans 16 residues. Per the germline V gene, CDR1 is LNHDA and CDR2 is SQIVND (reference sequence).